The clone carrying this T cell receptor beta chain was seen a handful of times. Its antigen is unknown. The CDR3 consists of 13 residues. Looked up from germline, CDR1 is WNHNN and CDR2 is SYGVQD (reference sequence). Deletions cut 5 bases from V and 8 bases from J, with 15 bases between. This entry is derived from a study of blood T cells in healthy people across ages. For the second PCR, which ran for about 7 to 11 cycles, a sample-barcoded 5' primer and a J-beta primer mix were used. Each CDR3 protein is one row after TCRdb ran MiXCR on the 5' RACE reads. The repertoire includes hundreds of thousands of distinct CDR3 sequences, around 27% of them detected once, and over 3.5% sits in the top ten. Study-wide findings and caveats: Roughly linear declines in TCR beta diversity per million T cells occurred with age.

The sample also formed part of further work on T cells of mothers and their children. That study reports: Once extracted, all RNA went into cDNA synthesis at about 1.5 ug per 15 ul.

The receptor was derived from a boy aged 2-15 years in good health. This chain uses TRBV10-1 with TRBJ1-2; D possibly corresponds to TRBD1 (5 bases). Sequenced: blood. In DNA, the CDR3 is TGCGCCAGCAGTCCAGGGCCCTTAGGGGGCTACACCTTC. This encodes CASSPGPLGGYTF.